Listed here are 18 T cell receptor beta chains from one sample, sequenced in a study of shared clonotypes between healthy human individuals. Produced via immunoSEQ multiplex PCR; TCRdb's table is partial and in-frame only. This sample has some 1,900,000 clones, with roughly 95% found just once. Naive CD8 cells lacked CD45RO and underwent positive selection for CCR7, leaving out terminally differentiated effector memory CD45RA+ cells. Sequencing was carried out using naive CD8+ T cells sorted from blood. These receptors originate from a man between 18 and 29 years old in good health.

This rearrangement joins TRBV2 to TRBJ2-5; D call uncertain. The CDR3 is 14 residues long. V was cut by 6 bases and J by 3 bases, with 14 bases left in between. Per the germline V gene, CDR1 is SNHLY and CDR2 is FYNNEI. The CDR3 bases are TGTGCCAGCAGCTACAACCTAAGGGAAGAGACCCAGTACTTC. It encodes CASSYNLREETQYF.

The CDR3 is CASSQDRWRTGQYF. Written as DNA, the CDR3 is TGCGCCAGCAGCCAAGACCGCTGGCGGACAGGGCAGTATTTT. This chain uses TRBV4-3 with TRBJ2-3; TRBD1 agrees at 7 bases. The CDR3 contains 14 residues. V dropped 0 bases and J dropped 11; count of bases not matched to a gene: 8. CDR1 is LGHNA, CDR2 YSLEER, per germline.

V gene TRBV14 combines with J gene TRBJ2-5; D assignment may be TRBD1 or TRBD2 (5 bases each). Germline values: CDR1 SGHDN, CDR2 FVKESK. The CDR3 extends over 15 amino acids. V was shortened by 0 bases and J by 4 bases, with 12 bases between the two germline ends. This chain's CDR3 is CASSQEFGASETQYF. CDR3 nucleotide sequence: TGTGCCAGCAGCCAAGAATTCGGGGCATCAGAGACCCAGTACTTC.

CDR3 in DNA: TGCGCCAGCAGCTTCTTTCCAGGGAGCTCCTACGAGCAGTACTTC. It codes for CASSFFPGSSYEQYF. The chain uses TRBV5-1 and TRBJ2-7; D is possibly TRBD1 or TRBD2 (5 bases each). Germline V gives CDR1 SGHRS, CDR2 YFSETQ. This CDR3 is built from 15 residues. V lost 2 bases, J lost 0 bases, and 12 bases lay in between.

V and J are TRBV6-1 and TRBJ1-4; D might be TRBD1 (6 bases). CDR3 length: 16 residues. V was cut by 0 bases and J by 6 bases, with 14 bases left in between. The V gene's germline CDR1 is MNHNS and CDR2 SASEGT. CDR3 in amino acids: CASSEALFEGDEKLFF. CDR3 nucleotide sequence: TGTGCCAGCAGTGAAGCGCTATTTGAGGGGGATGAAAAACTGTTTTTT.

The chain combines TRBV7-6 with TRBJ1-6, with D maybe TRBD1 (6 bases). Germline lookup yields CDR1 SGHVS and CDR2 FNYEAQ. The germline V and J ends were trimmed by 3 bases and 9 bases, with 18 bases remaining between them. The CDR3 totals 16 residues. The CDR3: CASSLSVGGPGSPLHF. The DNA for the CDR3 is TGTGCCAGCAGCTTGTCGGTTGGGGGGCCTGGTTCACCCCTCCACTTT.

In regard to this clone: The same CDR3 arises from other DNA sequences in this sample as well. V usage is TRBV19 and J usage is TRBJ1-1; 8 bases align to TRBD1. With 5 bases clipped from V and 7 bases from J, the junction kept 6 bases outside the gene matches. CDR3 size: 13 residues. The V gene's germline CDR1 is LNHDA and CDR2 SQIVND (reference sequence). CDR3 sequence reads: CASSPGTGLEAFF. CDR3 nucleotides: TGTGCCAGTAGTCCCGGGACAGGCCTTGAAGCTTTCTTT. Full variable domain (remainder filled in from reference TRBV19 and TRBJ1-1): DGGITQSPKYLFRKEGQNVTLSCEQNLNHDAMYWYRQDPGQGLRLIYYSQIVNDFQKGDIAEGYSVSREKKESFPLTVTSAQKNPTAFYLCASSPGTGLEAFFGQGTRLTVV.

For this clone: The same CDR3 is also encoded by other DNA sequences in this sample. The rearrangement uses TRBV6-5 and TRBJ2-7; possibly TRBD1 for D (5 bases). This CDR3 is built from 16 residues. Germline CDR1 reads MNHEY; CDR2 reads SVGAGI. V was trimmed by 0 bases and J by 1 base, leaving 13 bases between them. The CDR3 is CASSYSQGPLSYEQYF. The CDR3 DNA follows: TGTGCCAGCAGTTACTCGCAGGGTCCCCTGTCCTACGAGCAGTACTTC.

This sequence joins TRBV10-2 and TRBJ1-1, with D possibly being TRBD1 (5 bases). V was shortened by 6 bases and J by 6 bases, with 17 bases between the two germline ends. Looked up from germline, CDR1 is WSHSY and CDR2 is SAAADI. The length of the CDR3 is 14 residues. Written as DNA, the CDR3 is TGCGCCAGCAGCGGGGGGTACGGGAGCCCTGAAGCTTTCTTT. Translated: CASSGGYGSPEAFF.

Only one count was recorded for this clone. The rearrangement links TRBV7-6 to TRBJ1-1; a weak D match, TRBD1 (5 bases). The CDR3 contains 15 residues. With 0 bases removed from V and 5 bases from J, the gap between germline ends came to 13 bases. From germline, CDR1 is SGHVS and CDR2 FNYEAQ. CDR3 loop: CASSLAQGGGTEAFF. The CDR3 DNA reads as TGTGCCAGCAGCTTAGCCCAGGGTGGGGGGACTGAAGCTTTCTTT.

V gene TRBV2 combines with J gene TRBJ2-7, with TRBD1 identical over 8 bases. This CDR3 region has 12 residues. With 4 bases clipped from V and 5 bases from J, the junction kept 1 base outside the gene matches. Germline V gene lookup returns CDR1 SNHLY and CDR2 FYNNEI. The CDR3 bases are TGTGCCAGCAGTGGGACAGGGAACGAGCAGTACTTC. Protein sequence: CASSGTGNEQYF.

V usage is TRBV27 and J usage is TRBJ2-1; TRBD1 matches at 7 bases. The junction had 4 bases not matched to a gene; V was cut back by 8 bases and J by 6 bases. The CDR3 runs to 12 residues. CDR1 and CDR2 (germline): MNHEY, SMNVEV (reference sequence). CDR3 coding DNA: TGTGCCAGCGAGGGGGCCAGCAATGAGCAGTTCTTC. Amino acid sequence: CASEGASNEQFF.

The chain has TRBV10-3 and TRBJ1-1; D is undetermined. This CDR3 region has 12 residues. The germline V gene encodes CDR1 ENHRY and CDR2 SYGVKD. V lost 7 bases, J lost 1 base, and 7 bases lay in between. The CDR3: CAITPRNTEAFF. The CDR3 DNA sequence: TGTGCCATCACCCCGAGGAACACTGAAGCTTTCTTT.

V gene TRBV7-6 combines with J gene TRBJ1-1; D uncertain. Per germline, CDR1 SGHVS and CDR2 FNYEAQ. The V and J ends lost 1 base and 3 bases respectively, with 9 bases between them. The CDR3 sequence is 14 residues long. CDR3 nucleotides: TGTGCCAGCAGCTTAGGACCGGTATACACTGAAGCTTTCTTT. It translates to CASSLGPVYTEAFF.

The chain employs TRBV5-8 and TRBJ2-2; D remains ambiguous. Germline values: CDR1 SGHTS, CDR2 YDEGEE. V shed 7 bases and J shed 4 bases, with 23 bases lying between them. This CDR3 has 17 amino acids. CDR3 coding DNA: TGTGCCAGCTCCCCCGCGGTCGGGCGAAGGATCACCGGGGAGCTGTTTTTT. It specifies CASSPAVGRRITGELFF.

The chain carries TRBV7-9 and TRBJ2-5; 10 bases are shared with TRBD2. Per germline, CDR1 SEHNR and CDR2 FQNEAQ (reference sequence). The V segment lost 1 base and the J segment 1 base; nucleotides outside the gene matches: 6. This CDR3 comprises 17 residues. CDR3 DNA: TGTGCCAGCAGCTTAGTGGGTAGCGGGGGGTTCCAAGAGACCCAGTACTTC. It encodes CASSLVGSGGFQETQYF. The variable domain in full, with the rest retrieved from reference TRBV7-9 and TRBJ2-5, is DTGVSQNPRHKITKRGQNVTFRCDPISEHNRLYWYRQTLGQGPEFLTYFQNEAQLEKSRLLSDRFSAERPKGSFSTLEIQRTEQGDSAMYLCASSLVGSGGFQETQYFGPGTRLLVL.

This chain uses TRBV27 with TRBJ2-7; D possibly corresponds to TRBD1 (6 bases). This CDR3 has 16 amino acids. The V and J ends lost 3 bases and 1 base respectively, with 16 bases between them. Looked up from germline, CDR1 is MNHEY and CDR2 is SMNVEV (reference sequence). The CDR3 sequence is CASSFLDSPNSYEQYF. The CDR3 DNA sequence: TGTGCCAGCAGTTTCCTGGACAGCCCGAATTCCTACGAGCAGTACTTC.

With regard to this clone: The same CDR3 arises from other DNA sequences in this sample as well. The chain joins TRBV27 to TRBJ2-7, with 7 bases identical to TRBD1. J was trimmed by 3 bases and V by 5 bases; bases with no gene match: 4. CDR3 size: 13 residues. Germline CDR1 and CDR2: MNHEY and SMNVEV (reference sequence). DNA for the CDR3: TGTGCCAGCAGTCCGGGGACAGTCTACGAGCAGTACTTC. This encodes CASSPGTVYEQYF.